This TCR beta chain is from a study of cytomegalovirus exposure and HLA in healthy donors (dated by TCRdb to the late 2010s). With respect to the entire study: An earlier analysis of roughly 630 of the donors reported more than 250 Gb of sequence data and 117 million unique TCR beta sequences from 150 million to 200 million T cells. Donor age, sex, ethnicity and CMV serostatus were compiled alongside the repertoire data. Along with the approximately 700-subject first cohort, a separate validation cohort of 120 different subjects was used. Every repertoire in the discovery cohort had been generated on one and the same sequencing platform. Of the roughly 400 genotyped donors, approximately 81% were placed in the genetic ancestry cluster associated with self-reported Caucasian donors. To predict cytomegalovirus infection status, the study combined high-throughput TCR immunosequencing, statistical association of individual TCRs with disease status, and machine learning. An early release that covered about 600 HLA-typed donors contained about 300 gigabases of sequencing data and 85 million to 100 million unique TCR sequences. To decide whether each TCR beta V gene segment behaved as functional or pseudogenic, an earlier analysis of fewer than 750 of the donors relied on high-throughput TCR beta sequencing. The T cell repertoires of about 700 subjects were profiled by immunosequencing and related to cytomegalovirus serostatus. Four or five DR-DQ haplotypes were handled as single units for association and clustering because linkage in the cohort was strong. Across approximately 400 genotyped donors of the cohort, an average of about 250,000 unique TCR beta nucleotide sequences per donor were sequenced, and approximately 19% of those sequences were non-productive. HLA typing covered class I and class II loci at four-digit resolution. The study aimed to test whether cataloging public T cell receptors could reveal signatures of past pathogen exposure. A later analysis re-analyzed previously published TCR beta repertoires from 666 donors and added high-resolution HLA genotyping to study TCR occurrence patterns. Rather than using new phenotypic data, the later analysis identified candidate immune exposures from TCR beta sequences and from how often those sequences occurred across donors. Typing coverage varied by locus: roughly 620-640 donors for A, B, C, DRB1 and DQB1; roughly 510 for DQA1; 606 for DPA1; 450 to 480 for DPB1. A later genetic analysis used genome-wide SNP genotypes for 398 of the 666 donors, treating that subset as a discovery cohort. What the work shows at the level of the full study, not this receptor alone: CMV serostatus was the only immune exposure information available for the cohort. Across donors, most TCR sequences were observed very rarely, whereas some public TCRs were present in many individuals. A later analysis found that TCR association rates varied across HLA loci, with DRB1 alleles showing the most associated TCRs and HLA-C alleles the fewest. A total of fewer than 200 TCR beta chains were listed by the study as associated with cytomegalovirus. A later analysis associated 16,951 TCR beta sequences with specific HLA alleles at a false discovery rate of 0.05. In a later analysis, HLA-associated TCR beta chains showed more clonal expansion and lower generation probabilities than non-associated chains that were equally common. A later analysis found that most CMV-associated TCR beta chains appeared HLA-restricted, with HLA associations seemingly driven largely by CMV exposure. Correlated functional status among segregating V segments might be attributable to linkage disequilibrium, but an unknown experimental factor could not be ruled out. Because the 87-base-pair reads could not distinguish some IMGT-functional V segments, including TRBV6-2 and TRBV6-3, those segments were excluded. In a later genetic analysis, fewer N-insertions in productive TCRs were reported among donors in an Asian-associated ancestry cluster than the 666-donor mean. Because counts were too low, seventeen rarely observed V segments, including chromosome 9 orphons, were left out of the earlier analysis of some 600 of the donors. A further reported finding was that TCR beta sequences accurately predicted the HLA-A and HLA-B alleles for most subjects in the first cohort. In an earlier analysis of about 600 of the donors, most TCR beta V segments appeared in productive rearrangements about 87% or about 30% of the time, broadly matching IMGT annotations. Presence/absence analyses assumed roughly uniform sequencing depth across donors, an assumption that may not hold. Because some donors lacked HLA typing at each locus, the association tests relied only on the typed subset. The sequencing pipeline was judged likely to have produced a cluster of highly shared sequence variants as a technical artifact. A later analysis reported that several top co-occurrence clusters appeared linked to parvovirus B19, influenza, CMV and Epstein-Barr virus. In both the original and validation cohorts, the classifier was reported to diagnose cytomegalovirus status with high specificity and sensitivity. V-gene and J-gene trimming of TCR beta chains was associated with a missense DCLRE1C variant in a later genetic analysis, and the association was replicated in an independent cohort. In this cohort, only TCR beta chains were sequenced, and detectable features were limited by the absence of alpha or paired-chain data. It was suggested by the authors that the approach could potentially be generalized to other disease states and immunological phenotypes. Strong co-occurrence of HLA alleles, especially DR and DQ, made assigning TCR associations to individual alleles difficult. In vitro tests confirmed that three of the cytomegalovirus-associated TCR beta chains recognize cytomegalovirus antigens.

With regard to this clone: This clone's antigen is unknown.

The cohort consisted of 650 to 850 healthy bone marrow donors. Cohort members were all nominally healthy when sampled, although unrecorded immune exposures were likely present. The donor tested CMV seronegative and was one of the 352 seronegative cohort members. Every donor gave a peripheral blood sample, and the peripheral blood mononuclear cells from that sample were used for TCR beta sequencing. The Qiagen DNeasy Blood Extraction Kit was used to extract genomic DNA from the blood cell samples. Libraries were prepared through the immunoSEQ multiplex PCR assay. For the multiplex PCR, a mixture combining 60 forward primers for TCR Vbeta segments and 13 reverse primers for TCR Jbeta segments was used. The CDR3 region of rearranged TCR beta genes was amplified from genomic DNA with a multiplex PCR assay. On the Illumina HiSeq System, the amplified TCR beta libraries were sequenced as 87-base-pair reads. The source study handled its data this way. A later analysis counted tens of millions of unique TCR beta chains across the 666 repertoires, and around 9.9 million of these chains were shared by at least two donors. Raw reads were error-corrected and collapsed into unique sequences with a nearest-neighbor algorithm that merged closely related sequences to remove PCR and sequencing errors. To assign V, D and J gene segments, CDR3 sequences were aligned to IMGT reference sequences. For a sequence to be retained, a match of at least six nucleotides to both a V gene segment and a J gene segment was required. Rearrangements were classified as productive when the CDR3 lacked stop codons and remained in frame with V and J, and all other rearrangements were classified as non-productive. CDR3 was defined by IMGT convention, running from the second conserved V-encoded cysteine to the conserved J-encoded phenylalanine. Sequences without an unambiguous match to a single V gene segment were excluded from the earlier analysis of about 630 of the donors. In an earlier analysis of almost 600 of the donors, a V segment was called functional when productive rearrangements were above 56.7%, and segregating when the standard deviation between donors exceeded 5%. A statistical classification framework was developed to diagnose cytomegalovirus status using the catalog of TCR beta chain sequences. In a later analysis, TCR nucleotide sequences were compared against IMGT/GENE-DB human TR gene sequences so that V and J genes could be assigned. Using the TCRdist pipeline, a later analysis assigned CDR3 sequences along with most-parsimonious VDJ recombination scenarios. A later analysis defined each TCR beta chain by its CDR3 amino acid sequence plus V-gene family, and excluded reads lacking a unique V-gene family. To address suspected cross-contamination and a sequencing artifact, a later analysis removed a few hundred highly shared, low-generation-probability nucleotide sequences. A later analysis calculated a clonal expansion index for each public chain from normalized within-repertoire ranks of inferred template counts. In a later analysis, generation probabilities were computed using a VDJ recombination model fitted to out-of-frame rearrangements, and the results were checked against IGoR. A later analysis scored TCR-TCR, TCR-HLA and TCR-CMV co-occurrence with hypergeometric tests, applying a repertoire-size bias correction to TCR pairs. In a later analysis, false discovery rates were estimated by permuting HLA or CMV assignments 20 times. A later analysis grouped co-occurring TCRs with DBSCAN, adding TCRdist sequence similarity when clustering within HLA-allele-positive subsets. Repertoires with fewer than 30,000 or more than 120,000 public chains, plus five repertoires with anomalous nucleotide sharing, were excluded from co-occurrence clustering. Held by TCRdb, this immuneACCESS table contains in-frame sequences only and omits some clones. Under half of the omission traces to an unresolved V gene where checked; the cause of the rest is unknown. V, J and clone size are taken as reported in that table, and D and trimming were inferred from the DNA itself. Per the sample table, the count is tens of thousands of clones. The top ten constitute 1% to 1.5% of the sample.

Here V drops 4 bases and J drops 3 bases, and the junction holds 9 bases not matched to any gene. Sequences GTSNPN (CDR1) and SVGIG (CDR2) are obtained from the germline V gene (reference sequence). The CDR3 has 15 amino acids, counting the end cysteine and phenylalanine. Of all the DNA, just the CDR3 is kept, 45 bases in frame from base 1. Sequencing was carried out using PBMCs. The TCR sequence derives from a man younger than 40 in good health and CMV-seronegative. The chain links TRBV30 with TRBJ1-1; 9 central bases correspond to TRBD1. The CDR3 corresponds to CAWTGGQGMDTEAFF. Here is the DNA: TGTGCCTGGACGGGGGGACAGGGAATGGACACTGAAGCTTTCTTT.